The 15 T cell receptor beta chains presented below share a single source sample, sequenced in a study of control samples from healthy donors and cancer patients. Only in-frame clones appear in the TCRdb table, and some are missing; sequencing was by immunoSEQ multiplex PCR. The table includes fewer than 70,000 clones, approximately 88% detected once. What was sequenced was PBMCs. The receptors derive from a woman aged 45-59 years with lung cancer.

V usage is TRBV28 and J usage is TRBJ1-6; D is perhaps TRBD1 (5 bases). V gave up 2 bases and J gave up 9 bases, with 14 bases separating them. The CDR3 has 15 residues. Germline loops: CDR1 MDHEN, CDR2 SYDVKM. CDR3: CASSLGEGESSPLHF. CDR3 DNA: TGTGCCAGCAGTTTAGGAGAAGGGGAGAGTTCACCCCTCCACTTT.

The rearrangement joins TRBV20-1 to TRBJ2-1; D gene ambiguous. Germline loops: CDR1 DFQATT, CDR2 SNEGSKA (reference sequence). The CDR3 totals 10 residues. V lost 3 bases to trimming and J lost 5 bases, with 2 bases between them. The CDR3 loop reads CSARDNEQFF. DNA for the CDR3: TGCAGTGCTAGGGACAATGAGCAGTTCTTC.

V and J are TRBV5-4 and TRBJ2-1; D possibly corresponds to TRBD1 (5 bases). Trimming cost V 1 base and J 7 bases, with 12 bases left between them. The CDR3 is 14 residues long. Per germline, CDR1 SGHNT and CDR2 YYREEE (reference sequence). CDR3 nucleotides: TGTGCCAGCAGCTTGCCAGGGTCAGGGAATGAGCAGTTCTTC. Amino acid sequence: CASSLPGSGNEQFF.

Worth noting for this clone: One end of the junction is discordant with germline, which a read error may explain. This rearrangement joins TRBV6-5 to TRBJ1-2; 10 bases line up with TRBD1. Germline-derived CDR1 and CDR2 are MNHEY and SVGAGI. The CDR3 is made up of 13 amino acids. The CDR3 nucleotides read TGCGCCCTCGGGACAGGGGCTCTCTATGGCTACACCTTC. Amino acids: CALGTGALYGYTF.

The V and J genes are TRBV5-6 and TRBJ1-2; no clear D gene. The CDR3 is 15 amino acids. CDR1 SGHDT and CDR2 YYEEEE come from the germline V gene. The germline V and J ends were trimmed by 1 base and 6 bases, with 16 bases remaining between them. CDR3 amino acids: CASSLRWTPLHGYTF. In DNA, the CDR3 is TGTGCCAGCAGCTTGCGATGGACTCCCCTCCATGGCTACACCTTC.

A single count supports this clone. The rearrangement uses TRBV7-2 and TRBJ2-3, with D tentatively TRBD1 (6 bases). V was pared by 1 base and J by 2 bases, with 10 bases between. CDR3 length equals 15 residues. The V gene's germline CDR1 is SGHTA and CDR2 FQGNSA. DNA of the CDR3: TGTGCCAGCAGCTTAGAGGGACACTTCACAGATACGCAGTATTTT. Protein: CASSLEGHFTDTQYF.

J is TRBJ2-1 and V is TRBV5-4, with 7 bases that match TRBD1. V shed 4 bases and J 2 bases; nucleotides not matched to a gene: 9. The length of the CDR3 is 16 residues. The germline V gene encodes CDR1 SGHNT and CDR2 YYREEE (reference sequence). This CDR3 is CASSTRTGPAYNEQFF. CDR3 DNA sequence: TGTGCCAGCAGCACTAGGACAGGACCGGCCTACAATGAGCAGTTCTTC.

The genes are TRBV4-1 and TRBJ1-1; possibly TRBD1 for D (6 bases). The CDR3 spans 15 residues. CDR1 and CDR2 (germline): MGHRA, YSYEKL. The V and J ends lost 3 bases and 6 bases respectively, with 17 bases between them. The CDR3 is CASSQELQGRPEAFF. CDR3 bases: TGCGCCAGCAGCCAGGAATTACAGGGAAGGCCTGAAGCTTTCTTT.

This chain uses TRBV11-3 with TRBJ2-1; 13 bases fit TRBD2. CDR3 length equals 18 residues. After removal of 5 bases from V and 0 bases from J, the junction contained 7 bases not matched to a gene. Germline CDR1 is SGHNT and CDR2 is YENEEA. The CDR3 DNA reads TGTGCCAGCAGCCCACTACTAGCGGGGGGGCCCTCCTACAATGAGCAGTTCTTC. Translating gives CASSPLLAGGPSYNEQFF.

CDR3 sequence reads: CASRAGTAHDEQYF. CDR3 DNA: TGTGCCAGTAGAGCCGGGACAGCCCACGACGAGCAGTACTTC. The chain carries TRBV19 and TRBJ2-7; TRBD1 matches at 7 bases. Germline V CDR1 and CDR2: LNHDA, SQIVND (reference sequence). The CDR3 totals 14 residues. Trimming at V came to 6 bases and at J to 5 bases, leaving 10 bases not matched to a gene.

The chain recombines TRBV12-5 with TRBJ1-1; tentatively, D is TRBD1 (5 bases). Trimming shortened V by 0 bases and J by 5 bases, and 22 bases separated the two germline ends. Germline CDR1 reads LGHNT; CDR2 reads FRNRAP. This CDR3 spans 18 amino acids. Here the CDR3 reads CASGLVIKPGQGRTEAFF. The CDR3 DNA reads as TGTGCTAGTGGTTTGGTAATTAAGCCTGGACAAGGAAGGACTGAAGCTTTCTTT.

This chain links TRBV5-1 with TRBJ2-1, with 7 bases that match TRBD2. This CDR3 spans 16 amino acids. After removal of 4 bases from V and 4 bases from J, the junction contained 11 bases not matched to a gene. Germline V lookup: CDR1 SGHRS, CDR2 YFSETQ. CDR3 residues: CASSLRGAGTYNEQFF. CDR3 bases: TGCGCCAGCAGCCTCCGGGGAGCGGGGACTTACAATGAGCAGTTCTTC. The variable domain in full, completed from reference TRBV5-1 and TRBJ2-1, reads KAGVTQTPRYLIKTRGQQVTLSCSPISGHRSVSWYQQTPGQGLQFLFEYFSETQRNKGNFPGRFSGRQFSNSRSEMNVSTLELGDSALYLCASSLRGAGTYNEQFFGPGTRLTVL.

V is TRBV19 and J is TRBJ1-5; D unclear. V was trimmed by 3 bases and J by 3 bases, leaving 6 bases between them. There are 13 residues in the CDR3. Germline V gene data show CDR1 as LNHDA and CDR2 as SQIVND (reference sequence). CDR3 sequence reads: CASSIMVNQPQHF. CDR3 nucleotides: TGTGCCAGTAGTATTATGGTCAATCAGCCCCAGCATTTT.

The J gene is TRBJ1-1, the V gene TRBV27; TRBD1 matches 11 bases. The V gene's germline CDR1 is MNHEY and CDR2 SMNVEV (reference sequence). V shed 2 bases, J shed 3 bases, and the junction held 14 bases outside the gene matches. The CDR3 covers 19 residues. The CDR3 is CASSLRPDRGPLADTEAFF. The CDR3 region has the DNA TGTGCCAGCAGTTTACGGCCGGACAGGGGGCCGTTGGCGGACACTGAAGCTTTCTTT.

The CDR3: CASSPSGNTEAFF. The CDR3 bases are TGTGCCAGCTCACCATCAGGGAACACTGAAGCTTTCTTT. The rearrangement uses TRBV18 and TRBJ1-1; D remains unclear. This CDR3 region has 13 residues. The V end lost 2 bases, the J end lost 1 base, and 5 bases lay between the germline ends. CDR1 and CDR2 (germline): KGHSH, LQKENI.